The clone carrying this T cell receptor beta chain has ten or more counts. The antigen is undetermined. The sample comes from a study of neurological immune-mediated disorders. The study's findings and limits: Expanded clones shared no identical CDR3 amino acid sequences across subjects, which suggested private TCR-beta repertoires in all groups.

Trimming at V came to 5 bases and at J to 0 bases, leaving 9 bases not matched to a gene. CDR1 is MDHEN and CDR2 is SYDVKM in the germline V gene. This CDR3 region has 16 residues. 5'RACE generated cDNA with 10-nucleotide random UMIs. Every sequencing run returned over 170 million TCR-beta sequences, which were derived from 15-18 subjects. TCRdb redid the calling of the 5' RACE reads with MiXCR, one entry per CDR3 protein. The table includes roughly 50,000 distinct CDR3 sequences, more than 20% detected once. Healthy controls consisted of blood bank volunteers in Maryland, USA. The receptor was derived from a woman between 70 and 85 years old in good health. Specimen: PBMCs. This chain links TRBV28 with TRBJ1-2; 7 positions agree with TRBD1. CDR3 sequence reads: CASSPGGAATNYGYTF. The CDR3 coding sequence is TGTGCCAGCAGTCCAGGGGGGGCAGCTACTAACTATGGCTACACCTTC.